Below are 18 T cell receptor beta chains sequenced from a single sample in a study of shared clonotypes between healthy human individuals. Data came from immunoSEQ multiplex PCR; TCRdb stores just in-frame clones and leaves some out. The sample consists of about 2.2 million clones, 93% of them appearing once. The naive CD8 population came from CD45RO-negative cells selected for CCR7, without terminally differentiated effector memory CD45RA+ cells. Sequenced material: naive CD8+ T cells from PBMCs. These receptors were obtained from a man aged 18 to 30 in good health. Some clones in this sample may be carry-over from other donors' samples.

The V and J genes are TRBV7-9 and TRBJ2-5, with 9 bases fitting TRBD1. CDR1 is SEHNR, CDR2 FQNEAQ, per germline (reference sequence). CDR3 length: 15 amino acids. The V and J ends lost 5 bases and 0 bases, in that order; junction bases with no gene match: 4. CDR3 protein: CASSPGTGYQETQYF. The CDR3, as DNA: TGTGCCAGCAGCCCCGGGACAGGGTACCAAGAGACCCAGTACTTC.

The rearrangement joins TRBV9 to TRBJ2-7; 8 nucleotides line up with TRBD2. Germline CDR1 reads SGDLS; CDR2 reads YYNGEE. The CDR3 has 16 residues. V lost 3 bases and J lost 0; bases outside the gene matches: 8. CDR3 in amino acids: CASSASQRGSSYEQYF. In DNA, the CDR3 is TGTGCCAGCAGCGCCTCCCAGCGGGGGAGCTCCTACGAGCAGTACTTC.

The rearrangement uses TRBV7-6 and TRBJ1-4; 8 nucleotides match TRBD1. CDR3 length: 14 residues. V was clipped by 6 bases and J by 5 bases; unmatched bases: 5. Germline CDR1 and CDR2: SGHVS and FNYEAQ. Here the CDR3 reads CASSLTGDNEKLFF. The CDR3 DNA sequence: TGTGCCAGCAGTTTGACAGGGGACAATGAAAAACTGTTTTTT. The whole variable domain, filled in from reference TRBV7-6 and TRBJ1-4, reads GAGVSQSPRYKVTKRGQDVALRCDPISGHVSLYWYRQALGQGPEFLTYFNYEAQQDKSGLPNDRFSAERPEGSISTLTIQRTEQRDSAMYRCASSLTGDNEKLFFGSGTQLSVL.

The rearrangement uses TRBV28 and TRBJ1-5, with D tentatively TRBD1 (6 bases). Germline V gene sequence: CDR1 MDHEN, CDR2 SYDVKM. V lost 3 bases to trimming and J lost 5 bases, with 14 bases between them. This CDR3 spans 15 amino acids. The CDR3 region has the DNA TGTGCCAGCAGTTTGTGGGCCGGGGGCGATCAGCCCCAGCATTTT. Its protein product is CASSLWAGGDQPQHF.

The genes are TRBV10-2 and TRBJ2-3; TRBD2 matches 11 bases. In germline, CDR1 is WSHSY, CDR2 SAAADI. The J segment lost 2 bases and the V segment lost 6 bases, leaving 7 bases of the junction unmatched. This CDR3 spans 16 amino acids. CDR3 nucleotide sequence: TGCGCCAGCAGCCCGACTAGCGGGGTTATCACAGATACGCAGTATTTT. Its protein is CASSPTSGVITDTQYF.

The chain employs TRBV5-4 and TRBJ2-7; D gene unclear. CDR1 is SGHNT and CDR2 is YYREEE in the germline V gene (reference sequence). The CDR3 contains 14 residues. Trimming took off 0 bases at V and 5 bases at J, with 12 bases between the two ends. CDR3 coding DNA: TGTGCCAGCAGCTTGGTGGGTAAAGCCCACGAGCAGTACTTC. This sequence encodes CASSLVGKAHEQYF.

The chain carries TRBV10-3 and TRBJ2-2; 9 bases fit TRBD2. The CDR3 consists of 16 residues. The junction had 7 bases not matched to a gene; V was cut back by 3 bases and J by 5 bases. The germline V gene encodes CDR1 ENHRY and CDR2 SYGVKD. The CDR3 DNA reads as TGTGCCATCAGTGATGAACTAGCGGGTCTTACCGGGGAGCTGTTTTTT. Amino acids: CAISDELAGLTGELFF.

The V and J genes are TRBV19 and TRBJ1-5; D uncertain. The V gene's germline CDR1 is LNHDA and CDR2 SQIVND (reference sequence). This CDR3 region has 16 residues. V shed 7 bases and J shed 3 bases, with 19 bases lying between them. The CDR3 sequence is CASKWGSRLSNQPQHF. The CDR3 DNA sequence: TGTGCCAGTAAATGGGGATCCCGACTTTCCAATCAGCCCCAGCATTTT.

This sequence joins TRBV7-6 and TRBJ2-2; tentative D call: TRBD2 (6 bases). There are 17 residues in the CDR3. V lost 2 bases and J lost 3, with 16 bases in between. Germline CDR1 and CDR2: SGHVS and FNYEAQ. The CDR3 DNA follows: TGTGCCAGCAGCTTACTGCCGACTAGGCCATACACCGGGGAGCTGTTTTTT. This translates into CASSLLPTRPYTGELFF.

The V call is TRBV10-3, the J call TRBJ1-2; D not certain. Germline-derived CDR1 and CDR2 are ENHRY and SYGVKD. V lost 10 bases to trimming and J lost 3 bases, with 15 bases between them. This CDR3 spans 13 amino acids. The CDR3 sequence is CATFQPRDYGYTF. CDR3 DNA sequence: TGTGCCACCTTCCAGCCGAGGGACTATGGCTACACCTTC.

This chain connects TRBV11-1 to TRBJ2-7; D is ambiguous. Germline-derived CDR1 and CDR2 are SGHAT and FQDESV (reference sequence). The CDR3 runs 14 residues. The V gene lost 5 bases and the J gene lost 3 bases, with 14 bases spanning the gap. The CDR3 DNA follows: TGTGCCAGCAGCCCCTCCCGGCGCAGCTACGAGCAGTACTTC. Its translation is CASSPSRRSYEQYF.

The chain uses TRBV15 and TRBJ2-7; 7 bases are a match to TRBD1. Germline V lookup: CDR1 LNHNV, CDR2 YYDKDF (reference sequence). This CDR3 contains 14 residues. J was trimmed by 2 bases and V by 3 bases; bases with no gene match: 4. The DNA for the CDR3 is TGTGCCACCAGCAGCAGGGACAGAACCTACGAGCAGTACTTC. It encodes CATSSRDRTYEQYF. The full variable domain, completed using reference TRBV15 and TRBJ2-7, is DAMVIQNPRYQVTQFGKPVTLSCSQTLNHNVMYWYQQKSSQAPKLLFHYYDKDFNNEADTPDNFQSRRPNTSFCFLDIRSPGLGDTAMYLCATSSRDRTYEQYFGPGTRLTVT.

The chain uses TRBV9 and TRBJ2-3; the match to TRBD1 covers 10 bases. The V segment lost 3 bases and the J segment 6 bases; nucleotides outside the gene matches: 13. Germline CDR1 is SGDLS and CDR2 is YYNGEE. This CDR3 has 17 amino acids. The CDR3 nucleotides read TGTGCCAGCAGCGGGGGCGACAGGGGGCTATCATTCGATACGCAGTATTTT. The encoded protein is CASSGGDRGLSFDTQYF.

The chain recombines TRBV9 with TRBJ1-5, with D maybe TRBD1 (6 bases). The CDR3 totals 17 residues. V was cut by 4 bases and J by 0 bases, with 17 bases left in between. Germline lookup yields CDR1 SGDLS and CDR2 YYNGEE. For the CDR3, the DNA is TGTGCCAGCAGCCGATCCGACAGGCCATATAGCAATCAGCCCCAGCATTTT. As protein: CASSRSDRPYSNQPQHF.

The chain combines TRBV7-6 with TRBJ2-7; D may be TRBD1 or TRBD2 (5 bases each). The V gene lost 1 base and the J gene lost 5 bases, with 12 bases spanning the gap. Germline V gene sequence: CDR1 SGHVS, CDR2 FNYEAQ. CDR3 length equals 14 residues. The CDR3 here is CASSLGVRDHEQYF. The CDR3 DNA sequence: TGTGCCAGCAGCTTAGGGGTCAGGGACCACGAGCAGTACTTC.

The chain employs TRBV28 and TRBJ2-1; 16 bases line up with TRBD2. V shed 4 bases and J 8 bases; nucleotides not matched to a gene: 23. Germline CDR1 reads MDHEN; CDR2 reads SYDVKM. CDR3 length: 22 residues. The CDR3 here is CASSSHRESGLAGGKGGDEQFF. The CDR3 region has the DNA TGTGCCAGCAGTTCGCACAGGGAGTCGGGACTAGCGGGAGGGAAGGGGGGCGATGAGCAGTTCTTC.

V is TRBV6-6 and J is TRBJ1-1; no clear D. Trimming pared 7 bases from V and 5 bases from J, leaving 14 bases between. There are 13 residues in the CDR3. The germline gives CDR1 MNHNY, CDR2 SVGAGI (reference sequence). The CDR3 DNA sequence: TGTGCCAGCATGACCCTAGGGAGTACTGAAGCTTTCTTT. Amino acid sequence: CASMTLGSTEAFF.

V and J are TRBV12-5 and TRBJ1-1; the D gene is possibly TRBD1 (6 bases). CDR1 is LGHNT, CDR2 FRNRAP, per germline. The CDR3 extends over 15 amino acids. V was clipped by 1 base and J by 0 bases, with 9 bases between them. The CDR3 is CASGLDRDMNTEAFF. The CDR3 nucleotides read TGTGCTAGTGGTTTGGACAGGGACATGAACACTGAAGCTTTCTTT. Full variable domain (outside the CDR3, taken from reference TRBV12-5 and TRBJ1-1): DARVTQTPRHKVTEMGQEVTMRCQPILGHNTVFWYRQTMMQGLELLAYFRNRAPLDDSGMPKDRFSAEMPDATLATLKIQPSEPRDSAVYFCASGLDRDMNTEAFFGQGTRLTVV.